This T cell receptor beta chain was retrieved from a study of blood T cell repertoires in COVID-19. Study overall: The origin of the acute and convalescent COVID-19 samples was the United States, Italy and Spain. PBMCs, B-cell-depleted T cells, or T cells were the source of the cDNA or gDNA that made up the material.

Original methodology: By means of reference gene primer amplification, nucleated cell counts were estimated. Produced via immunoSEQ multiplex PCR; TCRdb's table is partial and in-frame only. V, J and clone size are taken as reported in that table, and D and trimming were inferred from the DNA itself. The sample includes roughly 89,000 clones, 80% of them seen just once. V lost 4 bases and J lost 6; bases outside the gene matches: 9. This CDR3 region has 14 residues. Germline V CDR1 and CDR2: SGHNT, YYREEE (reference sequence). Sequencing was carried out using peripheral blood. The TCR was taken from a woman between 65 and 79 years old with acute or convalescent COVID-19. V usage is TRBV5-4 and J usage is TRBJ1-2; TRBD1 matches at 7 bases. The CDR3 sequence: CASSLTRDSHGYTF. The DNA for the CDR3 is TGTGCCAGCAGCCTCACCCGGGACAGCCATGGCTACACCTTC.